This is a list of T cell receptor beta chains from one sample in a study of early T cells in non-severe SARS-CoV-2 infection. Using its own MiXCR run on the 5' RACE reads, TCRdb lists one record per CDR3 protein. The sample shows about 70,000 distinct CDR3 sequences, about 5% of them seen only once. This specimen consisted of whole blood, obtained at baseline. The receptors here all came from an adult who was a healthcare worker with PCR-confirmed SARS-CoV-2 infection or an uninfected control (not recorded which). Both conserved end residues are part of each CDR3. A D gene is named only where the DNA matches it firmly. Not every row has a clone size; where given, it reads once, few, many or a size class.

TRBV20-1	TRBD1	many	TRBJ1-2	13	TGCAGTGCTGGGACAGGGGGCGAGCAGGGCTACACCTTC	CSAGTGGEQGYTF
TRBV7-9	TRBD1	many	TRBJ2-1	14	TGTGCCAGCCTCGGACAGGGGGTCGGCAATGAGCAGTTCTTC	CASLGQGVGNEQFF
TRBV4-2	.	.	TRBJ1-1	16	TGTGCCAGCAGCCAAGAAAGTCGGACACTGAACACTGAAGCTTTCTTT	CASSQESRTLNTEAFF
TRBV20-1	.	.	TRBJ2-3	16	TGCAGTGCCCCCCCTCGGGCGTCCTCCGCTAGTCAAACGCAGTATTTT	CSAPPRASSASQTQYF
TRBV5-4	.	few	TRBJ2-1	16	TGTGCCAGCCCCTCGGACTTAGCGCGATCATGGGATGAGCAGTTCTTC	CASPSDLARSWDEQFF
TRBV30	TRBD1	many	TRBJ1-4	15	TGTGCCTGGAGTTCTGTCGACAGGGGGAATGAAAAACTGTTTTTT	CAWSSVDRGNEKLFF
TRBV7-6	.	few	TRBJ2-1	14	TGTGCCAGCAGCTTAGTTTCGGTGCCGGGTGAGCAGTTCTTC	CASSLVSVPGEQFF
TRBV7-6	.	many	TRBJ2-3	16	TGTGCCAGCAGCTTGGGGGTCTCACTGATGGCGGATACGCAGTATTTT	CASSLGVSLMADTQYF
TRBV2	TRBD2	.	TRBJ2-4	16	TGTGCCAGATTTCTAGCGGGAGGGCCTGCCAAAAACATTCAGTACTTC	CARFLAGGPAKNIQYF
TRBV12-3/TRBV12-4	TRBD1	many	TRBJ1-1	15	TGTGCCAGCAGTTTCGACAGGGGGCAATTCACTGAAGCTTTCTTT	CASSFDRGQFTEAFF
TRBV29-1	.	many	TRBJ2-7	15	TGCAGCGTTGATTCGGGACGGTTCCCCTCCTACGAGCAGTACTTC	CSVDSGRFPSYEQYF
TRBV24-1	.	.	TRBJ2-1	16	TGTGCCACCAGTGATCACAGGGCGAGCTCCTACAATGAGCAGTTCTTC	CATSDHRASSYNEQFF
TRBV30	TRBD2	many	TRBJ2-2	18	TGTGCCTGGAGTGGAACCGGGACTAGCGTGTCGAACACCGGGGAGCTGTTTTTT	CAWSGTGTSVSNTGELFF
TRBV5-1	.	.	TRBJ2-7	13	TGCGCCAGCAGCTCCGAATACTCCTACGAGCAGTACTTC	CASSSEYSYEQYF
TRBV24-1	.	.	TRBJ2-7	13	TGTGCCACCAGTGATAGGGGGGTCTACGAGCAGTACTTC	CATSDRGVYEQYF
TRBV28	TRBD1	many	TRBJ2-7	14	TGTGCCAGCAGTCTCCGACAGGGATCCTACGAGCAGTACTTC	CASSLRQGSYEQYF
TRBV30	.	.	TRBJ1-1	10	TGTGCCTGGAGTCAAAATGAAGCTTTCTTT	CAWSQNEAFF
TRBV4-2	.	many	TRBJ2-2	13	TGTGCCAGCAGCCAAGAGAACACCGGGGAGCTGTTTTTT	CASSQENTGELFF
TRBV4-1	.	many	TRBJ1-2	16	TGCGCCAGCAGCCAAGATAACGTTGACAGGCCATATGGCTACACCTTC	CASSQDNVDRPYGYTF
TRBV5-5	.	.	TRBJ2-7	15	TGTGCCAGCAGCTTGATCGGGGAACGCTCCTACGAGCAGTACTTC	CASSLIGERSYEQYF
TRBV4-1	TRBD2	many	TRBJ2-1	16	TGCGCCAGCAGCCAGATAGCGGGAGGGACCTACAATGAGCAGTTCTTC	CASSQIAGGTYNEQFF
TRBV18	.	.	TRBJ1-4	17	TGTGCCAGCTCAAACTCCGTACGAGACAGGTATAATGAAAAACTGTTTTTT	CASSNSVRDRYNEKLFF
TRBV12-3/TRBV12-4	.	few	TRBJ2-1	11	TGTGCCAGCAGTGGGTACAATGAGCAGTTCTTC	CASSGYNEQFF
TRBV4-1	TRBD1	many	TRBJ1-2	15	TGCGCCAGCAGCTCGGGACAGGCGACCAACTATGGCTACACCTTC	CASSSGQATNYGYTF
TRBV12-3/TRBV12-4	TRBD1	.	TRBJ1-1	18	TGTGCCAGCAGTTTAGATTGGCCTAAAGGGACAGGGAACACTGAAGCTTTCTTT	CASSLDWPKGTGNTEAFF
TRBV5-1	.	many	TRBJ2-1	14	TGCGCCAGCAGCTTGTCGGACGTGTACAATGAGCAGTTCTTC	CASSLSDVYNEQFF
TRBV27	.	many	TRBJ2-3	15	TGTGCCAGCAGTTGGGCGGGCAGGGTCACAGATACGCAGTATTTT	CASSWAGRVTDTQYF
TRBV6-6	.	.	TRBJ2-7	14	TGTGCCAGCAGTGCCACCCGACAGGCCTACGAGCAGTACTTC	CASSATRQAYEQYF
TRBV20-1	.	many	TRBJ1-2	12	TGCAGTGCTAGTGCGGGGAACTATGGCTACACCTTC	CSASAGNYGYTF
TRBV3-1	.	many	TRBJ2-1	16	TGTGCCAGCAGCCTAGGTGGCGGGCACTCCTACAATGAGCAGTTCTTC	CASSLGGGHSYNEQFF
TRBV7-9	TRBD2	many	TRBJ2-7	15	TGTGCCAGCAGCTCGACTAGCGGGAGAGGGCACGAGCAGTACTTC	CASSSTSGRGHEQYF
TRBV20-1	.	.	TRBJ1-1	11	TGCAGTGCTAGAGATGACTCTGAAGCTTTCTTT	CSARDDSEAFF
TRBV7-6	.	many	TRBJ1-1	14	TGTGCCAGCAGCTTAGTTACGGGGAACACTGAAGCTTTCTTT	CASSLVTGNTEAFF
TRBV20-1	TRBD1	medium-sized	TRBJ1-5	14	TGCAGTGCGGGACAGGCACATAGCAATCAGCCCCAGCATTTT	CSAGQAHSNQPQHF
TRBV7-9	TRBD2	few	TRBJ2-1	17	TGTGCCAGCAGCCCACGACTAGCGGGGGAGGGCTACAATGAGCAGTTCTTC	CASSPRLAGEGYNEQFF
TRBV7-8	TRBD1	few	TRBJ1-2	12	TGTGCCAGCAGCGCGGGACAGTATGGCTACACCTTC	CASSAGQYGYTF
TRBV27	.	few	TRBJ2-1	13	TGTGCCAGCAGTTTAGAGGGAGGGGGTGAGCAGTTCTTC	CASSLEGGGEQFF
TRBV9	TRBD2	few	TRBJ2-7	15	TGTGCCAGCAGCGTAGAGGGGCTAGCGGGGGACGAGCAGTACTTC	CASSVEGLAGDEQYF
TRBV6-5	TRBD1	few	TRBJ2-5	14	TGTGCCAGCAGCCGACAGGGCAACCAAGAGACCCAGTACTTC	CASSRQGNQETQYF
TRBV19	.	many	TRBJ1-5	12	TGTGCCAGTAAAAACGGTAATCAGCCCCAGCATTTT	CASKNGNQPQHF
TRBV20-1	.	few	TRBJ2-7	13	TGCAGTGCTAGGCGGCGGGTTTACTACGAGCAGTACTTC	CSARRRVYYEQYF
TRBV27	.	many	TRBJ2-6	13	TGTGCCAGCAGTTTGAGAGGGGCCAACGTCCTGACTTTC	CASSLRGANVLTF